This is a list of T cell receptor beta chains from one sample in a study of T-cell memory formation after mild COVID-19. TCRdb re-derived calls from the 5' RACE reads in MiXCR, one entry per CDR3 protein. The sample lists 350,000 to 400,000 distinct CDR3 sequences, 20% to 25% occurring once. Sequencing input: PBMCs or a T cell subset sorted from them (not recorded which). Receptors originate from an adult woman who had mild COVID-19 (a few samples of this study predate the infection). Cell type and time point are not known. The CDR3 runs from the conserved cysteine through the conserved F or W. The D gene is left open where the match is weak. Size is omitted from some rows. Given values are once, few, many or a class for expanded clones.

CDR3: CASRIGLAGRETQYF
DNA: TGTGCCAGCAGGATTGGGTTAGCGGGGCGAGAGACCCAGTACTTC
V: TRBV12-3/TRBV12-4
J: TRBJ2-5
D: TRBD2
size: -

CDR3: CASTPWRGQRAFF
DNA: TGTGCCAGCACTCCGTGGAGGGGGCAAAGAGCTTTCTTT
V: TRBV12-3/TRBV12-4
J: TRBJ1-1
D: TRBD1
size: few

CDR3: CASITGTSGTLDEQFF
DNA: TGTGCCAGCATCACCGGGACTAGCGGCACTCTTGATGAGCAGTTCTTC
V: TRBV12-3/TRBV12-4
J: TRBJ2-1
D: TRBD2
size: few

CDR3: CASSQVRGIQYYGYTF
DNA: TGTGCCAGCAGCCAAGTACGAGGAATCCAATACTATGGCTACACCTTC
V: TRBV4-2
J: TRBJ1-2
D: -
size: -

CDR3: CASSLARGELFF
DNA: TGTGCCAGCAGTCTGGCCCGAGGGGAGCTGTTTTTT
V: TRBV7-9
J: TRBJ2-2
D: -
size: -

CDR3: CASSLEDSGDQETQYF
DNA: TGTGCCAGCAGCTTAGAGGATAGCGGGGACCAAGAGACCCAGTACTTC
V: TRBV7-9
J: TRBJ2-5
D: TRBD2
size: few

CDR3: CASSLATVDLSTDTQYF
DNA: TGTGCCAGCAGCTTAGCGACGGTAGATCTTAGCACAGATACGCAGTATTTT
V: TRBV7-8
J: TRBJ2-3
D: -
size: few

CDR3: CASSWAKSYEQYF
DNA: TGCGCCAGCAGCTGGGCGAAGAGCTACGAGCAGTACTTC
V: TRBV5-1
J: TRBJ2-7
D: -
size: few

CDR3: CASGGTLNTEAFF
DNA: TGTGCCAGCGGTGGGACCCTGAACACTGAAGCTTTCTTT
V: TRBV2
J: TRBJ1-1
D: -
size: -

CDR3: CASSYSGPQVSGYTF
DNA: TGCGCCAGCAGCTACTCCGGGCCACAAGTGAGTGGCTACACCTTC
V: TRBV5-1
J: TRBJ1-2
D: -
size: -

CDR3: CASTRESGRANEQYF
DNA: TGTGCCAGCACACGGGAAAGCGGGAGGGCAAACGAGCAGTACTTC
V: TRBV7-2
J: TRBJ2-7
D: TRBD2
size: -

CDR3: CASSYAGARTNSPLHF
DNA: TGTGCCAGCAGTTACGCCGGAGCGCGGACTAATTCACCCCTCCACTTT
V: TRBV6-5
J: TRBJ1-6
D: -
size: few

CDR3: CASSLWTGRVAELFF
DNA: TGTGCCAGCAGCTTGTGGACAGGGAGGGTTGCGGAACTGTTTTTT
V: TRBV5-5
J: TRBJ1-4
D: TRBD1
size: once

CDR3: CASSRTVHTEAFF
DNA: TGTGCCAGCAGTCGCACAGTACACACTGAAGCTTTCTTT
V: TRBV6-5
J: TRBJ1-1
D: -
size: -

CDR3: CASSLETGVNTEAFF
DNA: TGTGCCAGCAGCTTAGAGACAGGGGTGAACACTGAAGCTTTCTTT
V: TRBV7-9
J: TRBJ1-1
D: TRBD1
size: -